A single sample is the source of the 17 T cell receptor beta chains below, sequenced in a study of vaccination effects on CD4 cells after COVID-19. TCRdb's copy holds only in-frame clones and misses some; the assay was immunoSEQ multiplex PCR. The profile shows tens of thousands of clones, 77% of them singletons. No antigen has been assigned to these receptors. Under the ViraFEST assay, PBMC were stimulated with viral peptide pools so that antigen-specific CD4+ T cells expanded. Sequencing was performed afterwards. Subsequent to roughly 10 days of culture, CD4+ T cells were isolated. Nucleocapsid antibodies stayed negative before and after vaccination, showing no earlier SARS-CoV-2 infection. The specimen comprised CD4+ T cells from PBMCs cultured with HCoV-NL63 spike peptides, sampled before COVID-19 vaccination. These receptor sequences come from a human donor who received a COVID-19 vaccine.

This chain uses TRBV24-1 with TRBJ1-5; the D is unclear. V lost 2 bases, J lost 0 bases, and 4 bases lay in between. The CDR3 contains 14 residues. Germline CDR1 and CDR2: KGHDR and SFDVKD. CDR3 sequence: CATSDSDSNQPQHF. In DNA form, the CDR3 reads TGTGCCACCAGTGATTCCGATAGCAATCAGCCCCAGCATTTT.

The chain is built from TRBV5-1 and TRBJ1-5, with D hard to call. Germline-derived CDR1 and CDR2 are SGHRS and YFSETQ. V was clipped by 0 bases and J by 3 bases, with 10 bases between them. The CDR3 has 15 amino acids. CDR3 residues: CASSLGGVNNQPQHF. In DNA form, the CDR3 reads TGCGCCAGCAGCTTGGGTGGGGTCAACAATCAGCCCCAGCATTTT.

V is TRBV6-5 and J is TRBJ1-1; maybe TRBD1 (6 bases). V lost 4 bases, J lost 1 base, and 13 bases lay in between. This CDR3 is built from 15 residues. Germline CDR1 is MNHEY and CDR2 is SVGAGI. The CDR3 coding sequence is TGTGCCAGCAGTTCCCACGGGGGCGAGAACACTGAAGCTTTCTTT. It translates to CASSSHGGENTEAFF.

This chain connects TRBV29-1 to TRBJ1-2, with D perhaps matching TRBD1 (5 bases). Per germline, CDR1 SQVTM and CDR2 ANQGSEA. The V gene lost 6 bases and the J gene lost 2 bases, with 19 bases spanning the gap. The CDR3 totals 15 residues. CDR3 coding DNA: TGCAGCGTCCCAGTGCGATCTGGGGGAAACTATGGCTACACCTTC. This codes for CSVPVRSGGNYGYTF.

CDR3 region: CASSLSGTGYPEAFF. CDR3 bases: TGTGCCAGCAGTTTATCTGGCACAGGGTACCCTGAAGCTTTCTTT. This chain joins TRBV28 and TRBJ1-1, with a possible D match to TRBD1 (6 bases). The germline gives CDR1 MDHEN, CDR2 SYDVKM. The CDR3 is 15 amino acids. V was cut by 1 base and J by 6 bases, with 15 bases left in between. Combining the CDR3 with reference TRBV28 and TRBJ1-1 gives the whole variable domain DVKVTQSSRYLVKRTGEKVFLECVQDMDHENMFWYRQDPGLGLRLIYFSYDVKMKEKGDIPEGYSVSREKKERFSLILESASTNQTSMYLCASSLSGTGYPEAFFGQGTRLTVV.

The rearrangement uses TRBV6-4 and TRBJ1-1; D not resolved. CDR3 length equals 13 residues. With 6 bases removed from V and 0 bases from J, the gap between germline ends came to 8 bases. CDR1 and CDR2 from the germline V gene are MRHNA and SNTAGT. In nucleotides, the CDR3 is TGTGCCAGCAGGAAGACGATGAACACTGAAGCTTTCTTT. Residues: CASRKTMNTEAFF.

The chain recombines TRBV2 with TRBJ2-1; no definite D call. V lost 5 bases and J lost 4, with 6 bases in between. CDR1 SNHLY and CDR2 FYNNEI come from the germline V gene. The length of the CDR3 is 12 residues. The CDR3 loop is CASSKEYNEQFF. Written as DNA, the CDR3 is TGTGCCAGCAGTAAGGAGTACAATGAGCAGTTCTTC.

The chain recombines TRBV5-1 with TRBJ1-2; a possible D gene is TRBD1 (6 bases). V lost 0 bases and J 7 bases, leaving 16 bases between the germline ends. The CDR3 runs 15 residues. CDR1 and CDR2 from the germline V gene are SGHRS and YFSETQ. CDR3: CASSLVGGSATGYTF. The CDR3 DNA sequence: TGCGCCAGCAGCTTGGTAGGGGGGTCTGCGACTGGCTACACCTTC.

The chain has TRBV5-1 and TRBJ1-1, with D unresolved. V lost 1 base and J 0 bases, leaving 10 bases between the germline ends. Germline V gene sequence: CDR1 SGHRS, CDR2 YFSETQ. This CDR3 comprises 15 residues. CDR3 amino acids: CASSLSPTVNTEAFF. The CDR3 DNA reads TGCGCCAGCAGCTTGTCGCCGACGGTGAACACTGAAGCTTTCTTT. Variable domain in full (rest from reference TRBV5-1 and TRBJ1-1): KAGVTQTPRYLIKTRGQQVTLSCSPISGHRSVSWYQQTPGQGLQFLFEYFSETQRNKGNFPGRFSGRQFSNSRSEMNVSTLELGDSALYLCASSLSPTVNTEAFFGQGTRLTVV.

CDR3 sequence (DNA): TGTGCCAGCAGTTTGACTGGGGGGACTGAAGCTTTCTTT. The encoded protein is CASSLTGGTEAFF. V gene TRBV7-8 combines with J gene TRBJ1-1; D may be TRBD1 (5 bases). The CDR3 covers 13 residues. The germline gives CDR1 SGHVS, CDR2 FQNEAQ. The germline V and J ends were trimmed by 6 bases and 5 bases, with 13 bases remaining between them.

This clone was seen more than once but under ten times. The chain uses TRBV9 and TRBJ2-3; TRBD2 matches at 8 bases. This CDR3 is built from 17 residues. Germline assignment: CDR1 SGDLS and CDR2 YYNGEE. Germline trimming cut 4 bases from V and 0 bases from J; bases unmatched to any gene: 10. The CDR3 region is CASSPSLLAVSTDTQYF. The DNA of the CDR3 is TGTGCCAGCAGCCCGTCCTTACTAGCGGTTAGCACAGATACGCAGTATTTT.

This clone showed up just a few times. This chain links TRBV29-1 with TRBJ1-3; weak D call: TRBD1 (6 bases). The CDR3 covers 16 residues. Germline lookup yields CDR1 SQVTM and CDR2 ANQGSEA. Between the trimmed V and J ends, which lost 4 bases and 2 bases, there was a span of 18 bases. CDR3 amino acids: CSVVLMEGVAGNTIYF. As DNA, the CDR3 is TGCAGCGTTGTTCTTATGGAGGGGGTCGCTGGAAACACCATATATTTT.

The chain joins TRBV9 to TRBJ2-2, with no clear D. V lost 1 base to trimming and J lost 3 bases, with 10 bases between them. Germline-derived CDR1 and CDR2 are SGDLS and YYNGEE. The CDR3 runs to 15 residues. In nucleotides, the CDR3 is TGTGCCAGCAGCGTATCCGCCACCTACACCGGGGAGCTGTTTTTT. It codes for CASSVSATYTGELFF.

The gene calls are TRBV6-1 and TRBJ2-1; no firm D call. This CDR3 has 11 residues. V lost 2 bases and J 8 bases, leaving 4 bases between the germline ends. The V gene's germline CDR1 is MNHNS and CDR2 SASEGT. The DNA for the CDR3 is TGTGCCAGCAGTGAAAGGTATGAGCAGTTCTTC. It translates to CASSERYEQFF.

The J gene is TRBJ2-1, the V gene TRBV18; TRBD2 matches at 8 bases. The germline V gene encodes CDR1 KGHSH and CDR2 LQKENI. Trimming removed 6 bases from V and 5 bases from J; junction bases left unmatched: 9. The CDR3 is made up of 15 amino acids. CDR3 nucleotide sequence: TGTGCCAGCTCGGCTACTAGCGGTAACCACAATGAGCAGTTCTTC. It codes for CASSATSGNHNEQFF.

This clone is large (0.1 to 1%). The CDR3 region is CASSPYLNTDTQYF. The CDR3 DNA follows: TGTGCCAGCAGCCCCTACTTAAACACAGATACGCAGTATTTT. The chain joins TRBV7-2 to TRBJ2-3; unclear D gene. Trimming took 5 bases from V and 2 from J, leaving 11 bases between them. The CDR3 has 14 amino acids. Germline V gene data show CDR1 as SGHTA and CDR2 as FQGNSA.

V and J are TRBV6-5 and TRBJ2-2; D could derive from TRBD1 or TRBD2 (7 bases each). Germline assignment: CDR1 MNHEY and CDR2 SVGAGI. The CDR3 has 16 amino acids. Trimming pared 2 bases from V and 0 bases from J, leaving 10 bases between. Here the CDR3 DNA reads TGTGCCAGCAGTTACAGCGGGACAGCGAACACCGGGGAGCTGTTTTTT. As protein: CASSYSGTANTGELFF.